There are a few counts of the clone carrying this T cell receptor (beta chain). This specimen belongs to a study of T cell clones after liver transplantation. As for the study in general: As an antigen-independent comparator, third-party-reactive TCRbeta sequences came from pre-transplant mixed lymphocyte reactions. Without induction therapy, subjects received standard immunosuppression until 12-24 months post-transplant.

Assay used: immunoSEQ multiplex PCR; TCRdb lists only in-frame clones, some missing. The data contain about 80,000 clones, about 84% of them singletons. V lost 0 bases, J lost 6 bases, and 13 bases lay in between. CDR3 length equals 14 residues. The germline V gene has CDR1 GTSNPN and CDR2 SVGIG (reference sequence). Unstimulated PBMCs were sorted into CD3+CD4+ and CD3+CD8+ populations. Here the sequenced sample was CD4+ T cells from blood, taken 45 to 46 months after liver transplant. This TCR was recovered from a human patient who received a liver transplant. Some of the T cells may derive from the graft donor. The rearrangement joins TRBV30 to TRBJ2-3; a possible D gene is TRBD2 (5 bases). CDR3 sequence (DNA): TGTGCCTGGAGTGTTGGCGGAGCGGTGGATACGCAGTATTTT. Translation: CAWSVGGAVDTQYF.